These 25 T cell receptor beta chains were sequenced from one sample in a study of T cells in Graves' hyperthyroidism and ophthalmopathy. It was RNA transcripts that yielded the amplified TCR beta CDR3 regions. In the first-round RT-PCR of the TCR CDR3, the HTBI primer set was used. Each CDR3 protein gets one entry after TCRdb re-called the multiplex PCR reads with MiXCR. The sample shows about 410,000 distinct CDR3 sequences, roughly 14% of them seen only once. The material sequenced was blood. The receptors were gathered from a man younger than 35 with Graves' ophthalmopathy.

This clonotype was seen at least ten times. The chain employs TRBV11-2 and TRBJ1-1, with a tentative D call TRBD1 (5 bases). The germline gives CDR1 SGHAT, CDR2 FQNNGV. The V gene lost 6 bases and the J gene lost 4 bases, with 18 bases spanning the gap. The CDR3 covers 15 residues. The CDR3 DNA reads as TGTGCCAGCAGTTCGTGGGGGGTTGGGAGCACTGAAGCTTTCTTT. Translating gives CASSSWGVGSTEAFF. Combining the CDR3 with reference TRBV11-2 and TRBJ1-1 gives the whole variable domain EAGVAQSPRYKIIEKRQSVAFWCNPISGHATLYWYQQILGQGPKLLIQFQNNGVVDDSQLPKDRFSAERLKGVDSTLKIQPAKLEDSAVYLCASSSWGVGSTEAFFGQGTRLTVV.

This clonotype was seen at least ten times. J is TRBJ1-4 and V is TRBV11-2; D gene ambiguous. Trimming left V 0 bases short and J 2 bases short, with 13 bases between. CDR3 length: 17 residues. The germline gives CDR1 SGHAT, CDR2 FQNNGV. The CDR3 reads CASSLEPRGSTNEKLFF. The CDR3 DNA follows: TGTGCCAGCAGCTTAGAGCCGCGGGGTTCGACTAATGAAAAACTGTTTTTT.

Ten or more counts support this clonotype. V gene TRBV20-1 combines with J gene TRBJ2-1, with a possible D match to TRBD2 (6 bases). V shed 5 bases and J shed 10 bases, with 12 bases lying between them. This CDR3 has 11 amino acids. Germline V gives CDR1 DFQATT, CDR2 SNEGSKA (reference sequence). In DNA, the CDR3 is TGCAGTGCTTCTAGCGTCAGGGAGCAGTTCTTC. It encodes CSASSVREQFF.

In this sample, this clonotype turned up many times. This sequence joins TRBV20-1 and TRBJ1-2; the match to TRBD1 covers 8 bases. CDR1 is DFQATT and CDR2 is SNEGSKA in the germline V gene (reference sequence). V lost 3 bases and J lost 2; bases outside the gene matches: 5. The CDR3 has 14 residues. The CDR3 reads CSASTGGPNYGYTF. In nucleotides, the CDR3 is TGCAGTGCTAGTACAGGGGGTCCAAACTATGGCTACACCTTC.

This clonotype was seen at least ten times. This chain links TRBV27 with TRBJ1-1; D remains ambiguous. The CDR3 runs 13 residues. With 5 bases removed from V and 1 base from J, the gap between germline ends came to 8 bases. Germline CDR1 MNHEY, CDR2 SMNVEV (reference sequence). This CDR3 reads CASSPAGNTEAFF. DNA of the CDR3: TGTGCCAGCAGTCCCGCCGGGAACACTGAAGCTTTCTTT.

This sequence joins TRBV7-9 and TRBJ2-2; TRBD1 aligns across 10 bases. The CDR3 consists of 14 residues. Germline trimming cut 4 bases from V and 10 bases from J; bases unmatched to any gene: 6. Germline V gives CDR1 SEHNR, CDR2 FQNEAQ (reference sequence). This CDR3 reads CASSSDRGLVELFF. The DNA of the CDR3 is TGTGCCAGCAGCTCAGACAGGGGGCTTGTGGAGCTGTTTTTT.

This clonotype was picked up a small number of times. The CDR3: CASSLSSHGELFF. CDR3 nucleotides: TGTGCCAGCAGCTTGAGTTCTCACGGGGAGCTGTTTTTT. J is TRBJ2-2 and V is TRBV7-9; no definite D call. V was trimmed by 3 bases and J by 7 bases, leaving 9 bases between them. The CDR3 is 13 amino acids. Germline CDR1 and CDR2: SEHNR and FQNEAQ (reference sequence).

This chain uses TRBV4-2 with TRBJ1-2; unclear D gene. Looked up from germline, CDR1 is LGHNA and CDR2 is YNFKEQ. The ends were cut back, 0 bases at V and 4 bases at J, with 24 bases in the middle. The CDR3 contains 19 residues. DNA of the CDR3: TGTGCCAGCAGCCAAGATCAAGCCCCCTCGGTAGGGATGTTCTATGGCTACACCTTC. Translating it yields CASSQDQAPSVGMFYGYTF.

This clonotype was seen many times. The chain combines TRBV5-1 with TRBJ1-2; 8 positions agree with TRBD1. The germline V gene encodes CDR1 SGHRS and CDR2 YFSETQ. The V gene end was trimmed by 4 bases and the J gene end by 3 bases; junction bases not matched to a gene: 5. The CDR3 contains 14 residues. The DNA of the CDR3 is TGCGCCAGCAGCCAGACAGGGGAGGACTATGGCTACACCTTC. Protein: CASSQTGEDYGYTF.

V gene TRBV12-3 or TRBV12-4 combines with J gene TRBJ2-1; 9 nucleotides align to TRBD2. V shed 6 bases and J 6 bases; nucleotides not matched to a gene: 9. CDR3 length: 15 residues. This chain's CDR3 is CASRGPAGGGNEQFF. In DNA, the CDR3 is TGTGCCAGCAGGGGCCCAGCGGGAGGTGGCAATGAGCAGTTCTTC.

CDR3 protein: CASSLGRVLDTQYF. The DNA of the CDR3 is TGCGCCAGCAGCCTAGGCCGGGTATTAGATACGCAGTATTTT. The chain joins TRBV4-1 to TRBJ2-3; D gene uncertain. The CDR3 runs to 14 residues. Germline V lookup: CDR1 MGHRA, CDR2 YSYEKL. V was shortened by 4 bases and J by 5 bases, with 13 bases between the two germline ends.

This clonotype was seen at least ten times. This chain uses TRBV12-3 or TRBV12-4 with TRBJ2-5, with D possibly TRBD1 on 6 matching bases. V was trimmed by 4 bases and J by 8 bases, leaving 11 bases between them. The CDR3 is 12 residues long. CDR3 coding DNA: TGTGCCAGCAGTTACCCACAGGGAACCCAGTACTTC. Translation gives CASSYPQGTQYF.

The V gene is TRBV6-1, the J gene TRBJ1-2; 8 nucleotides match TRBD1. The trim removed 6 bases at V and 0 bases at J, leaving 15 bases unmatched. The CDR3 totals 18 residues. Looked up from germline, CDR1 is MNHNS and CDR2 is SASEGT. CDR3 sequence reads: CASSPPPGGLHSNYGYTF. Here the CDR3 DNA reads TGTGCCAGCAGCCCCCCTCCAGGGGGCCTCCACTCTAACTATGGCTACACCTTC.

Ten or more counts support this clonotype. The chain has TRBV10-3 and TRBJ2-3; D call uncertain. V was clipped by 3 bases and J by 4 bases, with 8 bases between them. The CDR3 extends over 13 amino acids. Germline-derived CDR1 and CDR2 are ENHRY and SYGVKD. CDR3 nucleotide sequence: TGTGCCATCAGTGACCGTGAGGCAGATACGCAGTATTTT. Protein: CAISDREADTQYF.

This clonotype was recorded at least ten times. The chain is built from TRBV5-1 and TRBJ1-1; possibly TRBD1 for D (6 bases). V was pared by 4 bases and J by 6 bases, with 13 bases between. The germline V gene encodes CDR1 SGHRS and CDR2 YFSETQ. This CDR3 is 13 amino acids long. DNA for the CDR3: TGCGCCAGCAGCCCCTGGGACACGGCTGAAGCTTTCTTT. It is translated as CASSPWDTAEAFF.

At least ten counts were recorded for this clonotype. The chain carries TRBV30 and TRBJ1-1; D uncertain. CDR1 is GTSNPN, CDR2 SVGIG, per germline (reference sequence). The CDR3 consists of 15 residues. The V end was cut by 4 bases, the J end by 0 bases, with 15 bases between. The CDR3 sequence is CAWTHSTDMNTEAFF. The CDR3 nucleotides read TGTGCCTGGACACACTCAACAGATATGAACACTGAAGCTTTCTTT.

This clonotype was observed many times. The rearrangement uses TRBV19 and TRBJ2-1; D may match TRBD1 or TRBD2 (5 bases each). The V gene lost 3 bases and the J gene lost 5 bases, with 14 bases spanning the gap. Germline assignment: CDR1 LNHDA and CDR2 SQIVND (reference sequence). CDR3 size: 15 residues. The CDR3 region has the DNA TGTGCCAGTAGTATGGGAATCGGGGCGGACAATGAGCAGTTCTTC. Translating gives CASSMGIGADNEQFF.

This clonotype was seen only a few times. The rearrangement joins TRBV5-1 to TRBJ2-3; 14 bases match TRBD2. Germline CDR1 SGHRS, CDR2 YFSETQ. This CDR3 region has 18 residues. The V gene end was trimmed by 1 base and the J gene end by 2 bases; junction bases not matched to a gene: 6. For the CDR3, the DNA is TGCGCCAGCAGCTTGTCCCAGACTAGCGGGGGGGACACAGATACGCAGTATTTT. Its protein is CASSLSQTSGGDTDTQYF.

This clonotype was detected many times. CDR3 residues: CASSLEAVSSYEQYF. The CDR3 region has the DNA TGTGCCAGCAGTTTGGAAGCGGTAAGCTCCTACGAGCAGTACTTC. V gene TRBV12-3 or TRBV12-4 combines with J gene TRBJ2-7, with a possible D match to TRBD2 (5 bases). The CDR3 consists of 15 residues. The V gene lost 3 bases and the J gene lost 0 bases, with 12 bases spanning the gap.

This clonotype has at least ten counts. The V call is TRBV2, the J call TRBJ1-2; D is uncertain. The V and J ends lost 8 bases and 5 bases respectively, with 3 bases between them. The CDR3 length is 9 residues. From germline, CDR1 is SNHLY and CDR2 FYNNEI. CDR3 sequence (DNA): TGTGCCAGCGGATATGGCTACACCTTC. Translated, it gives CASGYGYTF.

This clonotype was recorded at least ten times. The rearrangement joins TRBV7-9 to TRBJ2-3; D uncertain. Germline CDR1 and CDR2: SEHNR and FQNEAQ (reference sequence). CDR3 length equals 14 residues. Trimming took 3 bases from V and 0 from J, leaving 7 bases between them. The CDR3 loop is CASSFAESTDTQYF. CDR3 DNA sequence: TGTGCCAGCAGCTTCGCCGAGAGCACAGATACGCAGTATTTT.

This clonotype was seen more than once but under ten times. This sequence joins TRBV29-1 and TRBJ2-7; 7 positions match TRBD2. CDR1 and CDR2 from the germline V gene are SQVTM and ANQGSEA. This CDR3 is 16 amino acids long. V trimming: 0 bases; J trimming: 3 bases; junction bases outside the gene matches: 11. CDR3 loop: CSVEDLIRGVGYEQYF. The CDR3 region has the DNA TGCAGCGTTGAAGATCTAATCCGGGGGGTGGGCTACGAGCAGTACTTC.

Many counts were recorded for this clonotype. V and J are TRBV13 and TRBJ2-1; perhaps TRBD1 as D (6 bases). Deletions cut 2 bases from V and 3 bases from J, with 14 bases between. CDR1 PRHDT and CDR2 FYEKMQ come from the germline V gene (reference sequence). The CDR3 contains 16 residues. Written as DNA, the CDR3 is TGTGCCAGCAGCTTATGGGCGGACAGACACTACAATGAGCAGTTCTTC. Translation gives CASSLWADRHYNEQFF.

This clonotype was counted at least ten times. The chain combines TRBV19 with TRBJ2-2; 11 positions match TRBD2. CDR1 is LNHDA and CDR2 is SQIVND in the germline V gene (reference sequence). The CDR3 has 16 amino acids. V shed 1 base, J shed 3 bases, and the junction held 1 base outside the gene matches. The CDR3 spells CASSIGLAGYTGELFF. For the CDR3, the DNA is TGTGCCAGTAGTATAGGACTAGCGGGATACACCGGGGAGCTGTTTTTT.

This clonotype was found many times. CDR3 loop: CATSEQGNYGYTF. CDR3 coding DNA: TGTGCCACCAGTGAACAGGGGAACTATGGCTACACCTTC. The rearrangement uses TRBV24-1 and TRBJ1-2, with TRBD1 matching over 7 bases. Trimming at V came to 4 bases and at J to 2 bases, leaving 0 bases not matched to a gene. CDR1 is KGHDR and CDR2 is SFDVKD in the germline V gene. The CDR3 has 13 residues.